This T cell receptor (beta chain) was identified during a study of graft-versus-host responses after intestinal transplantation. Background on the study: Recipients underwent multivisceral, liver-intestinal, or isolated intestinal transplants. For approximately three years after anti-thymocyte globulin induction, all recipients took tacrolimus and steroids. Study results and limitations: Recipient marrow held GvH clones, some first seen in ileum or blood. Levels of circulating GvH clones at their peak were associated with early post-transplant HvG declines.

The germline V gene encodes CDR1 SGHKS and CDR2 YYEKEE (reference sequence). Between the trimmed V and J ends, which lost 0 bases and 4 bases, there was a span of 10 bases. This CDR3 has 15 amino acids. On this clone: Antigen specificity is unknown.

Assay: immunoSEQ multiplex PCR; the TCRdb copy retains only in-frame clones and omits some. The table records 80,000 or so clones, roughly 90% of them present only once. The input for sequencing was PBMCs, taken 98 days after intestinal transplantation. The gene calls are TRBV5-5 and TRBJ1-4, with D tentatively TRBD1 (5 bases). This sequence originates from a human patient who received an intestinal transplant, so some T cells may come from the graft donor. CDR3 in amino acids: CASSLGMGLNEKLFF. The CDR3 coding sequence is TGTGCCAGCAGCTTGGGTATGGGACTTAATGAAAAACTGTTTTTT. Full variable domain (rest looked up from reference TRBV5-5 and TRBJ1-4): DAGVTQSPTHLIKTRGQQVTLRCSPISGHKSVSWYQQVLGQGPQFIFQYYEKEERGRGNFPDRFSARQFPNYSSELNVNALLLGDSALYLCASSLGMGLNEKLFFGSGTQLSVL.